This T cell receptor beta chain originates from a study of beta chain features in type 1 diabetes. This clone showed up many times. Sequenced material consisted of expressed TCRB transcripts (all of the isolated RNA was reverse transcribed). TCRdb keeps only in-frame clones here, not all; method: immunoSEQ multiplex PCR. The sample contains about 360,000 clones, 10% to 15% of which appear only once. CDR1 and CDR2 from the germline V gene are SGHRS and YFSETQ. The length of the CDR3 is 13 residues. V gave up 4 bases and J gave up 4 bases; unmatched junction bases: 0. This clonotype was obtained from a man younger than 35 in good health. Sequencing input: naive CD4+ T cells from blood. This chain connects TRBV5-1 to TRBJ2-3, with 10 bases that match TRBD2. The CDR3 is CASSSGRADTQYF. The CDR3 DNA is TGCGCCAGCAGCAGCGGGAGGGCAGATACGCAGTATTTT.